This T cell receptor (beta chain) was recorded in a study of long-term antiretroviral therapy in people with HIV. To note about this clone: The antigen is unknown.

Assay version v3.0 of immunoSEQ was used, and it was run at survey level. Sequencing set out to capture about 40,000-50,000 T-cell genomes per sample. Profiling relied on immunoSEQ multiplex PCR, and the TCRdb table lists in-frame clones only, not all of them. The table lists fewer than 40,000 clones, around 78% of them singletons, with approximately 7.6% in the top ten. Whole-study results and caveats: Clones that had undergone expansion before ART prevailed in the repertoire throughout all time points. Older ART regimens were possibly in use when the blood was collected between about 2003 and 2017. Controls had broader CDR3 length ranges than HIV repertoires did.

The CDR3 is 13 amino acids. Germline V CDR1 and CDR2: MRHNA, SNTAGT. V was cut by 7 bases and J by 4 bases, with 11 bases left in between. The TCR originated in a woman aged 50 to 65 with HIV. The chain carries TRBV6-4 and TRBJ1-5; D is unclear. Sequenced material: unsorted PBMCs, taken 3.1 years after starting antiretroviral therapy. The CDR3 protein is CASIRGWNQPQHF. The CDR3 DNA sequence: TGTGCCAGCATAAGAGGGTGGAATCAGCCCCAGCATTTT.